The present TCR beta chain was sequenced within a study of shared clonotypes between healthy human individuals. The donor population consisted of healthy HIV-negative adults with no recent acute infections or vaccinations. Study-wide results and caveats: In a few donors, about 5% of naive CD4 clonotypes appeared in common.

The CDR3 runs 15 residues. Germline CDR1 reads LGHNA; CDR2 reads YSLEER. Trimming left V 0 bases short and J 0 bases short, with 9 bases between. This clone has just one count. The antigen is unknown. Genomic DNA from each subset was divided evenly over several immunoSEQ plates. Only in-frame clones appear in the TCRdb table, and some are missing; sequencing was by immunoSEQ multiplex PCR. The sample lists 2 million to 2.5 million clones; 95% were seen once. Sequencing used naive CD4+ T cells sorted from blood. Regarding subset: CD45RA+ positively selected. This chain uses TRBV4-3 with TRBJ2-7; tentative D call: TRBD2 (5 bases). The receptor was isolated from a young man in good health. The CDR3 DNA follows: TGCGCCAGCAGCCAAGACCGGGGTTTCTCCTACGAGCAGTACTTC. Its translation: CASSQDRGFSYEQYF.